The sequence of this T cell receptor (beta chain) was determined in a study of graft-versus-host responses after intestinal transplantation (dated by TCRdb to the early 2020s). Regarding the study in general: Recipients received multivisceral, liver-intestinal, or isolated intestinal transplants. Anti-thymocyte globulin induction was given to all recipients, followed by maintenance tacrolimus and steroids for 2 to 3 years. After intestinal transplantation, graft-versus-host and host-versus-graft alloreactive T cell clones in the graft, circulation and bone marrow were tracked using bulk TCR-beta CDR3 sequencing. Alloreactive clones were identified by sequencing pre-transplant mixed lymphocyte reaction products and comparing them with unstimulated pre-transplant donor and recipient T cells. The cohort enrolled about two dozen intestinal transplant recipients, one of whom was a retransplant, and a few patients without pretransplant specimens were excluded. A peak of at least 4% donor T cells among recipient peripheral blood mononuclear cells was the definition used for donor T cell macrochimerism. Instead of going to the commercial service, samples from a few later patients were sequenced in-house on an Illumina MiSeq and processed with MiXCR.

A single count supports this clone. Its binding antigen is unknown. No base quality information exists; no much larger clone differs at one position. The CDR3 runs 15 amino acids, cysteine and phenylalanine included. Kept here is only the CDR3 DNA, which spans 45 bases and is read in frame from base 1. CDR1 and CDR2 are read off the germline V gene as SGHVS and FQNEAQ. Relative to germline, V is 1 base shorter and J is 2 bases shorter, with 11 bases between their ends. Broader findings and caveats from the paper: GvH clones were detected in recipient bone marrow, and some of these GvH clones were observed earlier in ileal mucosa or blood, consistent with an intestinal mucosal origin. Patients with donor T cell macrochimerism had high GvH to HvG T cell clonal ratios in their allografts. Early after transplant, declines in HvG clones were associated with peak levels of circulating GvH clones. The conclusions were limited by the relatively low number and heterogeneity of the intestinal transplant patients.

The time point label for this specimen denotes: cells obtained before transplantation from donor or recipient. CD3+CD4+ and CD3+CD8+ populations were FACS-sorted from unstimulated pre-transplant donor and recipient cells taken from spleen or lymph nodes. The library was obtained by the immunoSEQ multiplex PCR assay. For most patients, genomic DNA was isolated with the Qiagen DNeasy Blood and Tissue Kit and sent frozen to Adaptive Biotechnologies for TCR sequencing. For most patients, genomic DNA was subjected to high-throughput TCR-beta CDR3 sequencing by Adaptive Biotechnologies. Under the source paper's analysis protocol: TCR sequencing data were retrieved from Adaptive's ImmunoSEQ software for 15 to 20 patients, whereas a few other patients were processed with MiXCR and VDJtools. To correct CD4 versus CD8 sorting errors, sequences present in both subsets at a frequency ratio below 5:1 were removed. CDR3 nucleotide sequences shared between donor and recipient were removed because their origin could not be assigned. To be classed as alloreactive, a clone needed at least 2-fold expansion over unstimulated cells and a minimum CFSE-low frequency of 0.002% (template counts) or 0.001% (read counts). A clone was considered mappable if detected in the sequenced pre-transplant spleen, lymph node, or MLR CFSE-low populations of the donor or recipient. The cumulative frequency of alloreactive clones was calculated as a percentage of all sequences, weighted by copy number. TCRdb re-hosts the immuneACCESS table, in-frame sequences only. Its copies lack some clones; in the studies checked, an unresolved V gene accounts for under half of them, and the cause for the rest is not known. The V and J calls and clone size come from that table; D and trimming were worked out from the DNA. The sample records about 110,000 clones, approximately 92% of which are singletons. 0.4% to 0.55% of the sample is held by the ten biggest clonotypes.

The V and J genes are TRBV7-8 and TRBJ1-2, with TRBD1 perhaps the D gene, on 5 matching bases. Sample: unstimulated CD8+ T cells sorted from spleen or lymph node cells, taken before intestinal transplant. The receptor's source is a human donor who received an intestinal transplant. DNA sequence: TGTGCCAGCAGCTTAGGAGGGACGAGAAACTATGGCTACACCTTC. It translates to CASSLGGTRNYGYTF.